This passage covers 26 T cell receptor beta chains from one sample sequenced in a study of T-cell reconstitution after alpha-beta-depleted transplantation in children. Unique molecular identifiers were incorporated during preparation of the TCRbeta library. TCRdb reprocessed the PCR reads with MiXCR, giving one entry per CDR3 protein. This table holds about 690,000 distinct CDR3 sequences, 15% to 20% found once. Here the sequenced sample was PBMCs from the stem cell graft donor, taken from the stem cell graft. Every receptor here comes from a human donor who donated a stem cell graft to a child with acute myeloid leukemia.

This chain joins TRBV10-3 and TRBJ2-5; TRBD2 might be the D (6 bases). The CDR3 is made up of 15 amino acids. V shed 0 bases and J shed 2 bases, with 10 bases lying between them. Germline V gene data show CDR1 as ENHRY and CDR2 as SYGVKD. The CDR3, as DNA: TGTGCCATCAGTGAGTCGGGGGGTATTCAAGAGACCCAGTACTTC. Translating it yields CAISESGGIQETQYF.

This clonotype occurred a few times. The rearrangement uses TRBV20-1 and TRBJ1-2; D is possibly TRBD1 (6 bases). Germline CDR1 DFQATT, CDR2 SNEGSKA (reference sequence). The CDR3 is 13 amino acids. V was pared by 6 bases and J by 6 bases, with 17 bases between. CDR3 coding DNA: TGCAGTGCCCTAAAGCGGGGGGCGGATGGCTACACCTTC. Translated, it gives CSALKRGADGYTF.

The table lists this clonotype with a few counts. This chain uses TRBV4-1 with TRBJ1-2; D is uncertain. Germline-derived CDR1 and CDR2 are MGHRA and YSYEKL. CDR3 length equals 15 residues. Trimming took 0 bases from V and 2 from J, leaving 10 bases between them. As DNA, the CDR3 is TGCGCCAGCAGCCAAGATAGGTCGGAAAACTATGGCTACACCTTC. It is translated as CASSQDRSENYGYTF.

This clonotype has more than one count but fewer than ten. Here the CDR3 DNA reads TGTGCCAGCAGCTCACTTGACCGCACAGATACGCAGTATTTT. Encoded protein: CASSSLDRTDTQYF. V is TRBV7-9 and J is TRBJ2-3, with D hard to call. V dropped 4 bases and J dropped 1 base, with 9 bases sitting between them. Germline assignment: CDR1 SEHNR and CDR2 FQNEAQ (reference sequence). This CDR3 has 14 residues.

This clonotype has at least ten counts. The V gene is TRBV20-1, the J gene TRBJ2-7, with D perhaps assigned TRBD1 or TRBD2 (5 bases each). The V gene's germline CDR1 is DFQATT and CDR2 SNEGSKA (reference sequence). Trimming shortened V by 4 bases and J by 2 bases, and 15 bases separated the two germline ends. The CDR3 spans 14 residues. The CDR3 reads CSAKLIGTPYEQYF. As DNA, the CDR3 is TGCAGTGCTAAGTTGATAGGGACCCCCTACGAGCAGTACTTC.

This clonotype was picked up many times. The chain is built from TRBV20-1 and TRBJ2-3; D ambiguous. This CDR3 has 14 amino acids. Deletions cut 3 bases from V and 0 bases from J, with 10 bases between. Per the germline V gene, CDR1 is DFQATT and CDR2 is SNEGSKA (reference sequence). The CDR3 DNA reads as TGCAGTGCTAGTTTGAGTAGAAGCACAGATACGCAGTATTTT. Amino acid sequence: CSASLSRSTDTQYF.

This clonotype was seen at least ten times. The chain has TRBV20-1 and TRBJ2-1; 7 nucleotides agree with TRBD1. Germline V lookup: CDR1 DFQATT, CDR2 SNEGSKA (reference sequence). V lost 6 bases and J lost 9; bases outside the gene matches: 8. This CDR3 region has 12 residues. The CDR3 DNA is TGCAGTGCATGGCGAGGGGGCACTGAGCAGTTCTTC. It codes for CSAWRGGTEQFF.

This clonotype was detected a few times. This chain uses TRBV20-1 with TRBJ2-7, with TRBD2 matching 9 bases. With V trimmed by 1 base and J by 7 bases, 8 bases remained unmatched. The CDR3 sequence is 14 residues long. Germline CDR1 and CDR2: DFQATT and SNEGSKA (reference sequence). The CDR3 DNA reads TGCAGTGCTAGAGTGGGACTAGCAGGAAGAGAGCAGTACTTC. Translated: CSARVGLAGREQYF.

V usage is TRBV7-2 and J usage is TRBJ1-4; D gene unclear. The V end was cut by 1 base, the J end by 4 bases, with 10 bases between. CDR3 length: 15 amino acids. Per germline, CDR1 SGHTA and CDR2 FQGNSA. The CDR3 DNA reads TGTGCCAGCAGCTTAGGTTACAGCTTTAATGAAAAACTGTTTTTT. Protein product: CASSLGYSFNEKLFF.

In this sample, this clonotype turned up many times. This rearrangement joins TRBV20-1 to TRBJ1-2, with 10 bases fitting TRBD1. The V gene end was trimmed by 5 bases and the J gene end by 4 bases; junction bases not matched to a gene: 10. Per the germline V gene, CDR1 is DFQATT and CDR2 is SNEGSKA (reference sequence). The CDR3 has 15 residues. The DNA for the CDR3 is TGCAGTGCTCCCAACCCGGGACAGGGGAGCTATGGCTACACCTTC. Its protein product is CSAPNPGQGSYGYTF.

The chain couples TRBV28 to TRBJ1-2; 12 bases agree with TRBD1. V was pared by 11 bases and J by 4 bases, with 11 bases of the junction left unmatched. The germline V gene has CDR1 MDHEN and CDR2 SYDVKM. The CDR3 loop spans 15 amino acids. The CDR3 reads CASRGQGAQGYGYTF. The CDR3, as DNA: TGTGCCTCAAGGGGACAGGGGGCGCAGGGCTATGGCTACACCTTC.

The chain carries TRBV2 and TRBJ2-5; TRBD1 matches at 8 bases. J gave up 2 bases and V 3 bases, and 5 bases lay outside the gene matches. Germline V gene sequence: CDR1 SNHLY, CDR2 FYNNEI. The CDR3 covers 15 residues. This CDR3 is CASSDATGGQETQYF. The CDR3 region has the DNA TGTGCCAGCAGTGACGCTACAGGGGGTCAAGAGACCCAGTACTTC.

This clonotype was counted once. V gene TRBV19 combines with J gene TRBJ2-1; D is uncertain. The CDR3 covers 12 residues. V was trimmed by 0 bases and J by 9 bases, leaving 6 bases between them. Germline V gene data show CDR1 as LNHDA and CDR2 as SQIVND (reference sequence). The CDR3 nucleotides read TGTGCCAGTAGTATAGATAAGGGTGAGCAGTTCTTC. Translating gives CASSIDKGEQFF.

This clonotype has a count of ten or more. The V call is TRBV12-3 or TRBV12-4, the J call TRBJ2-7, with D perhaps matching TRBD2 (5 bases). The CDR3 extends over 11 amino acids. Trimming left V 9 bases short and J 7 bases short, with 13 bases between. The CDR3, as DNA: TGTGCCAGTTCGGGATTCGGAGAGCAGTACGTC. Translating gives CASSGFGEQYV.

There are many counts of this clonotype. The CDR3 DNA follows: TGCAGTGCGCTACAGGGGGCGAACACAGATACGCAGTATTTT. Translating it yields CSALQGANTDTQYF. The chain has TRBV20-1 and TRBJ2-3; TRBD1 agrees at 9 bases. The V segment lost 6 bases and the J segment 2 bases; nucleotides outside the gene matches: 6. Per the germline V gene, CDR1 is DFQATT and CDR2 is SNEGSKA (reference sequence). The CDR3 has 14 residues.

The chain employs TRBV12-3 or TRBV12-4 and TRBJ1-5; 10 bases map to TRBD1. J lost 2 bases, V lost 1 base, and 2 bases had no gene match. The CDR3 consists of 16 residues. CDR3 sequence: CASSLDGTGGNQPQHF. The CDR3 coding sequence is TGTGCCAGCAGTTTAGATGGGACAGGGGGCAATCAGCCCCAGCATTTT.

This clonotype was seen many times. V usage is TRBV12-3 or TRBV12-4 and J usage is TRBJ2-5, with TRBD1 matching over 9 bases. The J segment lost 7 bases and the V segment lost 6 bases, leaving 12 bases of the junction unmatched. This CDR3 region has 15 residues. In nucleotides, the CDR3 is TGTGCCAGCAGCTCCGACAGGGGGGATCCTCGGACCCAGTACTTC. Its translation is CASSSDRGDPRTQYF.

In this sample, this clonotype turned up many times. The genes are TRBV20-1 and TRBJ1-1; TRBD1 might be the D (6 bases). CDR1 is DFQATT and CDR2 is SNEGSKA in the germline V gene (reference sequence). The CDR3 covers 13 residues. V lost 8 bases and J lost 3, with 16 bases in between. The CDR3 protein is CSPDKGGYTEAFF. DNA for the CDR3: TGCAGTCCCGATAAAGGGGGATACACTGAAGCTTTCTTT.

This chain joins TRBV5-6 and TRBJ2-1; 9 positions agree with TRBD2. With 4 bases clipped from V and 8 bases from J, the junction kept 22 bases outside the gene matches. Germline CDR1 is SGHDT and CDR2 is YYEEEE. This CDR3 contains 19 residues. CDR3 loop: CASSPVVGAGGQLGDEQFF. Written as DNA, the CDR3 is TGTGCCAGCAGCCCAGTGGTTGGTGCGGGGGGGCAGTTAGGGGATGAGCAGTTCTTC.

The genes are TRBV13 and TRBJ2-7, with 9 bases fitting TRBD1. Unmatched junction bases numbered 9, after V lost 3 bases and J lost 3 bases. CDR3 length equals 16 residues. Germline values: CDR1 PRHDT, CDR2 FYEKMQ (reference sequence). Here the CDR3 reads CASSFGLGQGNYEQYF. CDR3 in DNA: TGTGCCAGCAGCTTTGGGTTAGGACAGGGGAACTACGAGCAGTACTTC.

This clonotype appeared many times. The chain joins TRBV20-1 to TRBJ2-7; 9 nucleotides align to TRBD1. Germline V gene data show CDR1 as DFQATT and CDR2 as SNEGSKA (reference sequence). There are 13 residues in the CDR3. J was trimmed by 3 bases and V by 5 bases; bases with no gene match: 5. CDR3 in amino acids: CSAWTGEFYEQYF. The CDR3 DNA is TGCAGTGCTTGGACAGGGGAGTTCTACGAGCAGTACTTC.

This chain connects TRBV7-2 to TRBJ2-3; 9 nucleotides align to TRBD2. Per germline, CDR1 SGHTA and CDR2 FQGNSA. The CDR3 has 16 amino acids. V lost 2 bases to trimming and J lost 2 bases; unmatched junction nucleotides: 5. This chain's CDR3 is CASSLRAGGPTDTQYF. The CDR3 DNA is TGTGCCAGCAGCTTACGGGCGGGGGGGCCCACAGATACGCAGTATTTT.

This clonotype has only a few counts. This chain connects TRBV20-1 to TRBJ1-5; D remains unclear. CDR1 and CDR2 (germline): DFQATT, SNEGSKA (reference sequence). The CDR3 extends over 15 amino acids. Trimming shortened V by 0 bases and J by 0 bases, and 9 bases separated the two germline ends. CDR3 in DNA: TGCAGTGCTAGAGATCACACCTATAGCAATCAGCCCCAGCATTTT. Amino acid sequence: CSARDHTYSNQPQHF.

The chain joins TRBV7-9 to TRBJ2-7, with 8 nucleotides matching TRBD1. There are 14 residues in the CDR3. CDR1 SEHNR and CDR2 FQNEAQ come from the germline V gene (reference sequence). Germline trimming cut 4 bases from V and 4 bases from J; bases unmatched to any gene: 6. The CDR3 bases are TGTGCCAGCAGCTCGGACAGGGCCTTTTACGAGCAGTACGTC. Residues: CASSSDRAFYEQYV.

The chain couples TRBV27 to TRBJ2-1; the D is unclear. The CDR3 covers 13 residues. Between the trimmed V and J ends, which lost 6 bases and 10 bases, there was a span of 16 bases. Per the germline V gene, CDR1 is MNHEY and CDR2 is SMNVEV (reference sequence). This CDR3 is CASSVRRTMEQFF. DNA for the CDR3: TGTGCCAGCAGCGTCCGGCGGACGATGGAGCAGTTCTTC.

The J gene is TRBJ1-5, the V gene TRBV24-1; TRBD1 matches at 11 bases. The length of the CDR3 is 14 residues. Germline V gives CDR1 KGHDR, CDR2 SFDVKD. Germline trimming cut 9 bases from V and 5 bases from J; bases unmatched to any gene: 5. For the CDR3, the DNA is TGTGCCACCCCTCCGGGACAGGGGGATCAGCCCCAGCATTTT. Residues: CATPPGQGDQPQHF.